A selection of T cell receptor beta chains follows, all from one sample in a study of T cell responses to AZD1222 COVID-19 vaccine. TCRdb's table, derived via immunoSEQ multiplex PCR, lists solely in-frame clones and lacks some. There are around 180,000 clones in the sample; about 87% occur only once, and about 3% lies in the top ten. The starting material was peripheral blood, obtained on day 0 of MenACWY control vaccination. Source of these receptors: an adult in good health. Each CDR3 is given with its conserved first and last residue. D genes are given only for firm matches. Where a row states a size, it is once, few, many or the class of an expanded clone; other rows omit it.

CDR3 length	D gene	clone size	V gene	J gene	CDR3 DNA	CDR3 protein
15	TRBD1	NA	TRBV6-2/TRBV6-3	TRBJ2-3	TGTGCCAGCAGTTATGGGACAGGGGACACAGATACGCAGTATTTT	CASSYGTGDTDTQYF
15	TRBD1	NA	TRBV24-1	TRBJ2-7	TGTGCCACCAGTGATACGACAGGGTCGGGCTACGAGCAGTACTTC	CATSDTTGSGYEQYF
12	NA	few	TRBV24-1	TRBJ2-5	TGTGCCACCAGTGACACGGGGGAGACCCAGTACTTC	CATSDTGETQYF
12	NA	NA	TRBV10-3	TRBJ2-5	TGTGCCATCAGTGAGTCGGGGGAGACCCAGTACTTC	CAISESGETQYF
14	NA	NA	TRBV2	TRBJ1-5	TGTGCCAGCAGTGCTATGGGGGTCGGGCAGCCCCAGCATTTT	CASSAMGVGQPQHF
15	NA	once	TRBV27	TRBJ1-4	TGTGCCAGCAGTTTCGGTAGGGGAACTAATGAAAAACTGTTTTTT	CASSFGRGTNEKLFF
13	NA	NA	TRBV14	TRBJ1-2	TGTGCCAGCAGCCCGGGACGGTCCGGAGGCTACACCTTC	CASSPGRSGGYTF
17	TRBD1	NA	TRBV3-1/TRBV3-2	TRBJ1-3	TGTGCCAGCAGCCCGCCTGAAGGACAGGGGGCCAGAAACACCATATATTTT	CASSPPEGQGARNTIYF
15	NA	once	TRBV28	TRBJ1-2	TGTGCCAGCAGTTTACACACAGGGAACCCGTATGGCTACACCTTC	CASSLHTGNPYGYTF
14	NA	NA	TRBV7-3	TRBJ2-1	TGTGCCAGCAGCTTAGAGGGGGCCTACAATGAGCAGTTCTTC	CASSLEGAYNEQFF
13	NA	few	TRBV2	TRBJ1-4	TGTGCCAGCAGTAGGGAATTAGATGAAAAACTGTTTTTT	CASSRELDEKLFF
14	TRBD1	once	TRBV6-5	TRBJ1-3	TGTGCCAGCAGGGGACAGGAGGAGTGGGACACCATATATTTT	CASRGQEEWDTIYF
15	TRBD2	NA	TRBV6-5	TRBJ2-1	TGTGCCAGCAGCCCGACTAGCGGGGGGTATAATGAGCAGTTCTTC	CASSPTSGGYNEQFF
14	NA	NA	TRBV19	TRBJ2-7	TGTGCCAGTAGTATTGGAGGGATTGCCTACGAGCAGTACTTC	CASSIGGIAYEQYF
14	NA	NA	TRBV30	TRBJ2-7	TGTGCCTGGAAACCCGATCCTTCTCCCTACGAGCAGTACTTC	CAWKPDPSPYEQYF
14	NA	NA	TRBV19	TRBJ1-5	TGTGCCAGTAGTATAGGGGCCAACAATCAGCCCCAGCATTTT	CASSIGANNQPQHF
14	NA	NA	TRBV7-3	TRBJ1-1	TGTGCCAGCAGCTTTACAGGCCTGGGGGCTGAAGCTTTCTTT	CASSFTGLGAEAFF
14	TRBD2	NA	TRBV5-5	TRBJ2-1	TGTGCCAGCAGCCCCGGGGGGGCCTCAGATGAGCAGTTCTTC	CASSPGGASDEQFF
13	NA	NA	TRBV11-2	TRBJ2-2	TGTGCCAGCAGCTTAGGGCCCCGGGGGTATCTGTTTTTT	CASSLGPRGYLFF
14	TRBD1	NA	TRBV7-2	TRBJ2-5	TGTGCCAGCAGCCCGAGGACAGGGCAAGAGACCCAGTACTTC	CASSPRTGQETQYF
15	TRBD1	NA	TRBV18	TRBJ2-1	TGTGCCAGCTCACCGCAGGGGGCTATCTACAATGAGCAGTTCTTC	CASSPQGAIYNEQFF
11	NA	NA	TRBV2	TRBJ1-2	TGTGCCTCAGCTCCCTGGGGTGGCTACACCTTC	CASAPWGGYTF